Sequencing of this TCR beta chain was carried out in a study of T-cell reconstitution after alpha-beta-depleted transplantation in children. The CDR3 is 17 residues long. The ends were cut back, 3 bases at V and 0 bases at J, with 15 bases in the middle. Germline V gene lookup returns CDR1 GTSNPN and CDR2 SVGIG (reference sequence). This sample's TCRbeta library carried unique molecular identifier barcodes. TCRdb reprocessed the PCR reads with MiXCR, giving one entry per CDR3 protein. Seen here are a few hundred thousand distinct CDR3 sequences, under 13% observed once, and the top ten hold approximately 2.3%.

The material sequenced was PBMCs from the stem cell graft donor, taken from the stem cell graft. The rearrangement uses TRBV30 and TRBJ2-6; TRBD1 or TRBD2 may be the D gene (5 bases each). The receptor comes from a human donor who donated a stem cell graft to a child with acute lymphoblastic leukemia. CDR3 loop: CAWRPGPPLSGANVLTF. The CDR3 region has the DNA TGTGCCTGGAGACCGGGACCGCCCCTCTCTGGGGCCAACGTCCTGACTTTC.